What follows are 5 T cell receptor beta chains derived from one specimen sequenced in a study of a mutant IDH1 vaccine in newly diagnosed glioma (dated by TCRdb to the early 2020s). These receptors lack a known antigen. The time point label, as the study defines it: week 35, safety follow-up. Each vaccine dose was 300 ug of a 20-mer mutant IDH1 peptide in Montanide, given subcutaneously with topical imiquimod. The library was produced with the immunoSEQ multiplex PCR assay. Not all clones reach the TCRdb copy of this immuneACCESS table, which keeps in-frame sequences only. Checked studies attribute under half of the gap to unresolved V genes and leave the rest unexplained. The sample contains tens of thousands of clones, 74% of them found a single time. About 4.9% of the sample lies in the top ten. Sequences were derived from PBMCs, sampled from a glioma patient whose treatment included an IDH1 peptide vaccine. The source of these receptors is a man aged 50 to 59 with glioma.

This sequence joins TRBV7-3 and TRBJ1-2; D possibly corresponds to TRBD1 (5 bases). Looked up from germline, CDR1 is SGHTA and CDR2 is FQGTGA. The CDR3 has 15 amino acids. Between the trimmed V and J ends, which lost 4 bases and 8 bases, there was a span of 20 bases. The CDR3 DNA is TGTGCCAGCAGCTCCTATGGGGGTGTAGAGGAGGGCTACACCTTC. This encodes CASSSYGGVEEGYTF.

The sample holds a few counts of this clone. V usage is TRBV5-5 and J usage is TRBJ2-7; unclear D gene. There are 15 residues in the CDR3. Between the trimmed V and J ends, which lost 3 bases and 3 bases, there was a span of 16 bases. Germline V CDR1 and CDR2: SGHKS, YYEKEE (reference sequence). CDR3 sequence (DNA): TGTGCCAGCAGCTCGAGCAGCCCCTCCCTCTACGAGCAGTACTTC. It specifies CASSSSSPSLYEQYF.

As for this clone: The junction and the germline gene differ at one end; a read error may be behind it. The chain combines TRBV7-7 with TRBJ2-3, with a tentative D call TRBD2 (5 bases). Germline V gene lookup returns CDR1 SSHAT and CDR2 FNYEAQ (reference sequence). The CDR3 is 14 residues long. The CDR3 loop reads CASSLVGRGDTQYF. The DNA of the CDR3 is TGTGCTAGCAGCTTAGTAGGTCGGGGAGATACGCAGTATTTT.

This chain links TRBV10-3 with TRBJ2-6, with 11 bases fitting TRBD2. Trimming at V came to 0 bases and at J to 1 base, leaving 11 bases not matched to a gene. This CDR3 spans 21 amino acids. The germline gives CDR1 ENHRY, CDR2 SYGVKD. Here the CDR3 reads CAISESGVAGGLWSGANVLTF. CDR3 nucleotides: TGTGCCATCAGTGAGTCTGGCGTAGCGGGGGGGCTATGGTCTGGGGCCAACGTCCTGACTTTC.

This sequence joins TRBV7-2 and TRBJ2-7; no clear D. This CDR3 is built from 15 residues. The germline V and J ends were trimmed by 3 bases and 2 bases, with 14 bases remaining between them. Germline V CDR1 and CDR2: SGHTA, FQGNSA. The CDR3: CASSFGPPRAYEQYF. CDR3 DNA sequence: TGTGCCAGCAGCTTCGGACCCCCTAGAGCCTACGAGCAGTACTTC. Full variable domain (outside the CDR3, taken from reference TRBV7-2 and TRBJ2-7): GAGVSQSPSNKVTEKGKDVELRCDPISGHTALYWYRQSLGQGLEFLIYFQGNSAPDKSGLPSDRFSAERTGGSVSTLTIQRTQQEDSAVYLCASSFGPPRAYEQYFGPGTRLTVT.